This entry lists 21 T cell receptor beta chains sequenced from one sample in a study of blood T cells in healthy people across ages. A second about 7 to 11 cycle PCR used barcoded and J-beta primers. TCRdb passed the 5' RACE reads through MiXCR, listing each CDR3 protein once. The sample yields 1.5 million to 2 million distinct CDR3 sequences, around half seen once. Sequencing was performed on blood. Receptors originate from a woman in her thirties or forties in good health.

This clonotype was counted a few times. The chain combines TRBV20-1 with TRBJ2-7; tentative D call: TRBD1 (5 bases). Germline V gene sequence: CDR1 DFQATT, CDR2 SNEGSKA (reference sequence). The V end lost 4 bases, the J end lost 5 bases, and 12 bases lay between the germline ends. This CDR3 contains 12 residues. DNA of the CDR3: TGCAGTGCTATAGATCAAGGGGACGAGCAGTACTTC. It yields the protein CSAIDQGDEQYF.

As DNA, the CDR3 is TGTGCCAGCAGTGACTTGGGCCAGTCTCAGCCCCAGCATTTT. Translation gives CASSDLGQSQPQHF. The gene calls are TRBV2 and TRBJ1-5, with D unresolved. Germline V gives CDR1 SNHLY, CDR2 FYNNEI. The CDR3 is 14 amino acids. V lost 3 bases and J lost 6, with 12 bases in between. The full variable domain, completed using reference TRBV2 and TRBJ1-5, is EPEVTQTPSHQVTQMGQEVILRCVPISNHLYFYWYRQILGQKVEFLVSFYNNEISEKSEIFDDQFSVERPDGSNFTLKIRSTKLEDSAMYFCASSDLGQSQPQHFGDGTRLSIL.

The chain carries TRBV27 and TRBJ2-6; 9 nucleotides agree with TRBD1. The germline CDR1 and CDR2 sequences are MNHEY and SMNVEV (reference sequence). This CDR3 is 17 amino acids long. Germline trimming cut 3 bases from V and 8 bases from J; bases unmatched to any gene: 11. CDR3 coding DNA: TGTGCCAGCAGTTTTGGGCCCCCGGGACAGGGACCCAACGTCCTGACTTTC. Translating gives CASSFGPPGQGPNVLTF.

The chain carries TRBV29-1 and TRBJ2-5; a weak D match, TRBD1 (7 bases). TRBJ2-7 explains the end of the DNA better; the J call may be wrong. The CDR3 extends over 16 amino acids. Germline lookup yields CDR1 SQVTM and CDR2 ANQGSEA. The CDR3 loop is CSVRPSPPTGRNEQYF. The CDR3 DNA sequence: TGCAGCGTTCGGCCATCCCCTCCGACAGGGAGGAACGAGCAGTACTTC.

Remarks on this clonotype: Germline is not matched at one junction end, which may reflect a read error. This chain joins TRBV11-3 and TRBJ2-3, with D possibly called TRBD1 or TRBD2 (5 bases each). The germline CDR1 and CDR2 sequences are SGHNT and YENEEA. The CDR3 is 15 amino acids. The CDR3 bases are TGTGCCAGCAGCTTCCGTGGGACGTTTGAGGATACGCGGTATTTT. It is translated as CASSFRGTFEDTRYF.

Regarding this clonotype: Mismatch with germline at one junction end may stem from a read error. The rearrangement links TRBV20-1 to TRBJ2-3; maybe TRBD1 (6 bases). The germline CDR1 and CDR2 sequences are DFQATT and SNEGSKA (reference sequence). There are 13 residues in the CDR3. CDR3 region: CSASGAGEDTRYF. Written as DNA, the CDR3 is TGCAGTGCTAGTGGCGCAGGGGAAGATACGCGGTATTTT.

The chain joins TRBV7-2 to TRBJ1-1; D may be TRBD1 (5 bases). CDR3 length equals 13 residues. The germline gives CDR1 SGHTA, CDR2 FQGNSA. Trimming removed 1 base at V and 11 bases at J, with 14 bases between. CDR3 residues: CASSLGSPTGAFF. The CDR3 region has the DNA TGTGCCAGCAGCTTAGGGTCCCCTACAGGCGCTTTCTTT.

The rearrangement joins TRBV28 to TRBJ2-7, with D possibly being TRBD2 (6 bases). V lost 3 bases and J lost 10, with 10 bases in between. CDR1 MDHEN and CDR2 SYDVKM come from the germline V gene. The CDR3 extends over 11 amino acids. This chain's CDR3 is CASSLGTSQYF. DNA for the CDR3: TGTGCCAGCAGTTTGGGGACTTCTCAGTACTTC.

The rearrangement joins TRBV10-3 to TRBJ2-2; weak D call: TRBD2 (5 bases). The V gene's germline CDR1 is ENHRY and CDR2 SYGVKD. The CDR3 contains 16 residues. With 3 bases removed from V and 4 bases from J, the gap between germline ends came to 15 bases. The CDR3 DNA follows: TGTGCCATCAGTGACGGGATCCACCTTGGCACCGGGGAGCTGTTTTTT. Translated, it gives CAISDGIHLGTGELFF.

The gene calls are TRBV5-1 and TRBJ2-3; TRBD2 matches 10 bases. This CDR3 is built from 15 residues. V shed 5 bases and J 6 bases; nucleotides not matched to a gene: 9. Per germline, CDR1 SGHRS and CDR2 YFSETQ. The CDR3 region has the DNA TGCGCCAGCAGGGTACTAGCGGGGATGACGGATACGCAGTATTTT. Its protein product is CASRVLAGMTDTQYF.

The table lists this clonotype with a few counts. The chain combines TRBV20-1 with TRBJ2-7, with 7 bases fitting TRBD1. The V segment lost 1 base and the J segment 3 bases; nucleotides outside the gene matches: 6. CDR3 length: 14 residues. Germline V gene data show CDR1 as DFQATT and CDR2 as SNEGSKA (reference sequence). The CDR3 loop reads CSARGARGNYEQYF. CDR3 nucleotide sequence: TGCAGTGCTAGAGGGGCCAGGGGGAACTACGAGCAGTACTTC.

This clonotype was counted between two and nine times. The chain combines TRBV7-9 with TRBJ2-5; D is uncertain. Trimming shortened V by 1 base and J by 1 base, and 7 bases separated the two germline ends. Germline V gene lookup returns CDR1 SEHNR and CDR2 FQNEAQ (reference sequence). The CDR3 is 14 residues long. The CDR3 DNA reads TGTGCCAGCAGCTTAGACAATATCCAAGAGACCCAGTACTTC. Amino acid sequence: CASSLDNIQETQYF. Using reference TRBV7-9 and TRBJ2-5 for the parts outside the CDR3, the full variable domain is DTGVSQNPRHKITKRGQNVTFRCDPISEHNRLYWYRQTLGQGPEFLTYFQNEAQLEKSRLLSDRFSAERPKGSFSTLEIQRTEQGDSAMYLCASSLDNIQETQYFGPGTRLLVL.

A few counts support this clonotype. The gene calls are TRBV10-3 and TRBJ1-4, with D maybe TRBD1 (5 bases). The V gene's germline CDR1 is ENHRY and CDR2 SYGVKD. Trimming took 0 bases from V and 5 from J, leaving 10 bases between them. The CDR3 has 15 residues. In DNA form, the CDR3 reads TGTGCCATCAGTGAGTCAAGGGACCGCAATGAAAAACTGTTTTTT. Encoded protein: CAISESRDRNEKLFF.

This chain links TRBV7-2 with TRBJ1-5; TRBD1 is a possible D gene (5 bases). CDR3 length: 15 amino acids. The V gene's germline CDR1 is SGHTA and CDR2 FQGNSA. The V end was cut by 5 bases, the J end by 4 bases, with 15 bases between. Here the CDR3 reads CASSGGGAGNQPQHF. The CDR3 DNA reads as TGTGCCAGCAGCGGGGGGGGAGCCGGGAATCAGCCCCAGCATTTT.

The gene calls are TRBV28 and TRBJ2-1; D is unresolved. V was shortened by 10 bases and J by 7 bases, with 8 bases between the two germline ends. The germline V gene encodes CDR1 MDHEN and CDR2 SYDVKM. This CDR3 comprises 10 residues. This CDR3 is CAISRNEQFF. The DNA of the CDR3 is TGTGCCATCTCACGGAATGAGCAGTTCTTC.

This clonotype has ten or more counts. The CDR3 DNA follows: TGCAGCGTTGGGACAGGCAATCAGCCCCAGCATTTT. It translates to CSVGTGNQPQHF. The chain employs TRBV29-1 and TRBJ1-5, with D tentatively TRBD1 (6 bases). Germline values: CDR1 SQVTM, CDR2 ANQGSEA. CDR3 length: 12 amino acids. V lost 4 bases to trimming and J lost 2 bases, with 6 bases between them. Combining the CDR3 with reference TRBV29-1 and TRBJ1-5 gives the whole variable domain SAVISQKPSRDICQRGTSLTIQCQVDSQVTMMFWYRQQPGQSLTLIATANQGSEATYESGFVIDKFPISRPNLTFSTLTVSNMSPEDSSIYLCSVGTGNQPQHFGDGTRLSIL.

This clonotype was observed a few times. For the CDR3, the DNA is TGTGCCAGCAGTTACCGGGACAGGGCCTATGGCTACACCTTC. This sequence encodes CASSYRDRAYGYTF. The chain recombines TRBV12-3 or TRBV12-4 with TRBJ1-2, with TRBD1 matching over 9 bases. The junction had 4 bases not matched to a gene; V was cut back by 4 bases and J by 4 bases. The CDR3 extends over 14 amino acids.

The chain is built from TRBV29-1 and TRBJ1-2; possibly TRBD1 for D (6 bases). Per germline, CDR1 SQVTM and CDR2 ANQGSEA. This CDR3 is built from 15 residues. V was shortened by 6 bases and J by 2 bases, with 19 bases between the two germline ends. CDR3 in DNA: TGCAGCGTGGAGGGCGAGGGGGGAGCCAACTATGGCTACACCTTC. Its protein product is CSVEGEGGANYGYTF.

This sequence joins TRBV20-1 and TRBJ1-3; weak D call: TRBD1 (5 bases). Germline CDR1 and CDR2: DFQATT and SNEGSKA (reference sequence). Trimming pared 6 bases from V and 6 bases from J, leaving 21 bases between. The CDR3 consists of 15 residues. CDR3 residues: CSAPRAGPGENTIYF. The CDR3 coding sequence is TGCAGTGCCCCACGAGCGGGACCTGGGGAAAACACCATATATTTT.

The chain carries TRBV3-1 and TRBJ2-5, with 10 bases aligning to TRBD2. Germline assignment: CDR1 LGHDT and CDR2 YNNKEL (reference sequence). V gave up 1 base and J gave up 5 bases; unmatched junction bases: 7. This CDR3 has 16 amino acids. The CDR3 region has the DNA TGTGCCAGCAGCCAAGCCAGCGGGGGGGCCTTGGAGACCCAGTACTTC. Its translation is CASSQASGGALETQYF.

V and J are TRBV9 and TRBJ2-1; D remains ambiguous. Germline CDR1 SGDLS, CDR2 YYNGEE. CDR3 length equals 10 residues. The V and J ends lost 8 bases and 7 bases respectively, with 7 bases between them. The CDR3, as DNA: TGTGCCAGAACAAGAAATGAGCAGTTCTTC. Residues: CARTRNEQFF.